This record covers a single T cell receptor (beta chain). Its target is not known. These data come from a study of CD8 T cells in ankylosing spondylitis. General study findings and limits: Peripheral blood held disease-linked clones only at relatively low frequency, and these were CD8+. A TCR beta motif of about 8 highly homologous variants appeared characteristic of ankylosing spondylitis blood. Matched ankylosing spondylitis synovial fluid reportedly contained a significantly enriched population of disease-linked clones.

In TCRdb, the 5' RACE reads were re-called with MiXCR into one record per CDR3 protein. The sample lists around 75,000 distinct CDR3 sequences, roughly 5% occurring once. Germline CDR1 reads SGHAT; CDR2 reads FQNNGV. V gave up 3 bases and J gave up 1 base; unmatched junction bases: 11. The CDR3 runs to 18 residues. The TCR originated in a male donor with ankylosing spondylitis or in good health (not recorded which). The chain links TRBV11-2 to TRBJ2-1, with 8 bases lining up with TRBD2. Source material: blood, either unsorted or a sorted T cell fraction (not recorded which). In DNA form, the CDR3 reads TGTGCCAGCAGCTTGCTGCCCTCCGGGGGGGGATCCTACAATGAGCAGTTCTTC. This sequence encodes CASSLLPSGGGSYNEQFF.